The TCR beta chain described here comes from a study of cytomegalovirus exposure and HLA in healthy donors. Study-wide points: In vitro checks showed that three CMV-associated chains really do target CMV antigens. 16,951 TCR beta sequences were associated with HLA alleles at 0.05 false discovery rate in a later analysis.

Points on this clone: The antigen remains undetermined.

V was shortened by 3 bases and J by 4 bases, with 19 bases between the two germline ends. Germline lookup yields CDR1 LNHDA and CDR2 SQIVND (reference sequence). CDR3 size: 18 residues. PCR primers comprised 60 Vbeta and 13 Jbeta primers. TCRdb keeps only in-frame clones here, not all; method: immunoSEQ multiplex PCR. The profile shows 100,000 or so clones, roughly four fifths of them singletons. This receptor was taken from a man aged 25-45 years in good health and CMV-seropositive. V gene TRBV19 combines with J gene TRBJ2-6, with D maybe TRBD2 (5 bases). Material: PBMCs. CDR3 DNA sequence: TGTGCCAGTAGTATCGTCGGGATAGCACAGAGAGGGGCCAACGTCCTGACTTTC. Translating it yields CASSIVGIAQRGANVLTF.